This T cell receptor (beta chain) was retrieved from a study of blood T cell repertoires in COVID-19. The wider study: COVID-19 samples collected from the United States, Italy and Spain covered acute and convalescent phases. PBMCs, B-cell-depleted T cells, or T cells were the source of the cDNA or gDNA that made up the material.

Among Cohort 3 donors, those recovered had two negative PCRs, clearance, or symptom resolution. In germline, CDR1 is GTSNPN, CDR2 SVGIG (reference sequence). The CDR3 is made up of 11 amino acids. V dropped 8 bases and J dropped 4 bases, with 12 bases sitting between them. Source study methods: Amplified reference gene primers provided the basis for estimating nucleated cell counts. Libraries were prepared by immunoSEQ multiplex PCR; TCRdb keeps only in-frame clonotypes and omits some of them. That table is the source of V, J and clone size, and D and trimming were worked out from the DNA. Seen here are around 20,000 clones, 70% to 90% observed once, and the top ten hold more than 4%.

The V gene is TRBV30, the J gene TRBJ2-7, with D tentatively TRBD2 (6 bases). The sequenced sample consisted of PBMCs or T cells enriched from blood (not recorded which). The TCR was taken from a woman younger than 45 who had recovered from COVID-19. The CDR3 bases are TGTGCCGTCCCGGGGGTGTACGAGCAGTACTTC. It specifies CAVPGVYEQYF.